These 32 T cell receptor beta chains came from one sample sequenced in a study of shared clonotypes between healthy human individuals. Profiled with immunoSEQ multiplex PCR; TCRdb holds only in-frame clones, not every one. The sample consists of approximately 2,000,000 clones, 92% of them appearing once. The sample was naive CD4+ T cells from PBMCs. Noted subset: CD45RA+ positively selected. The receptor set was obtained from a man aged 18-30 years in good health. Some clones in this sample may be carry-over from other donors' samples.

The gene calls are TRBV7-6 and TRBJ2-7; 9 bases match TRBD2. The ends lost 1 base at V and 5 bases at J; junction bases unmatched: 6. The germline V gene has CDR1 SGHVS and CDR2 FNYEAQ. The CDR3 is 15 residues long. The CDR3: CASSLVSGTSHEQYF. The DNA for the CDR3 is TGTGCCAGCAGCTTAGTTTCTGGGACTAGCCACGAGCAGTACTTC. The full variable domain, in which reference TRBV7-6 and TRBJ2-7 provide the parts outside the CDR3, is GAGVSQSPRYKVTKRGQDVALRCDPISGHVSLYWYRQALGQGPEFLTYFNYEAQQDKSGLPNDRFSAERPEGSISTLTIQRTEQRDSAMYRCASSLVSGTSHEQYFGPGTRLTVT.

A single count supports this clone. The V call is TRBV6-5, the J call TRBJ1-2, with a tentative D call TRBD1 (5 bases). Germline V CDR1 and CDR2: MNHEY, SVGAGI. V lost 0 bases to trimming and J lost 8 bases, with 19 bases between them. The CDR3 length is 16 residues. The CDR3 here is CASSYSIRDSWYGYTF. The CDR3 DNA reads TGTGCCAGCAGTTACTCGATCAGGGATAGTTGGTACGGCTACACCTTC.

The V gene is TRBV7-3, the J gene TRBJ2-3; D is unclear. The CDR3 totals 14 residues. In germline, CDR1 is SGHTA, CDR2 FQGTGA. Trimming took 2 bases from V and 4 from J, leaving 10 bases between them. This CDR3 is CASSLQPIADTQYF. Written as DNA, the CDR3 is TGTGCCAGCAGCTTACAACCGATCGCAGATACGCAGTATTTT.

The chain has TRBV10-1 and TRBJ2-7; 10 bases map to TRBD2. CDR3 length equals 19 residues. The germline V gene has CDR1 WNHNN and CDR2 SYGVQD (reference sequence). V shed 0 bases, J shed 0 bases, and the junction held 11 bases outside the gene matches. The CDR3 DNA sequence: TGCGCCAGCAGTGAGTCAGGCCTAGCGGGAGCCCACCTCTCCTACGAGCAGTACTTC. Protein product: CASSESGLAGAHLSYEQYF.

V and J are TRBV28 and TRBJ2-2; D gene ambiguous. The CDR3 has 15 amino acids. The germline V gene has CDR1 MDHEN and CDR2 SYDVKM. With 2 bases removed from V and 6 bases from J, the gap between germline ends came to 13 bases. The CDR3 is CASSLRGPYPGELFF. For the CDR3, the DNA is TGTGCCAGCAGTTTACGAGGTCCCTACCCCGGGGAGCTGTTTTTT.

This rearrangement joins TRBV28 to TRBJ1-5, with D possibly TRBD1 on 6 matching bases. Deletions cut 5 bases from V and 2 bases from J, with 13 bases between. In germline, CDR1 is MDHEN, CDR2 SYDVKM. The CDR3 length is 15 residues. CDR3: CASSRQAQRNQPQHF. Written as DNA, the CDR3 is TGTGCCAGCAGTAGACAGGCACAGCGCAATCAGCCCCAGCATTTT.

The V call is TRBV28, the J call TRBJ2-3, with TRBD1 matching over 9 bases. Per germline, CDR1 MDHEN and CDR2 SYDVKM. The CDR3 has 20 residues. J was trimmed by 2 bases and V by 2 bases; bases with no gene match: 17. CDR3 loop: CASSLRYRGRRFGDTDTQYF. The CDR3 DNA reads TGTGCCAGCAGTTTACGGTACAGGGGGCGCAGGTTTGGGGACACAGATACGCAGTATTTT.

The CDR3 sequence: CASSHNIRGQGALETQYF. CDR3 coding DNA: TGCGCCAGCAGCCATAATATTCGTGGACAGGGGGCGTTGGAGACCCAGTACTTC. The chain employs TRBV4-3 and TRBJ2-5; 11 bases line up with TRBD1. CDR3 length equals 18 residues. V lost 3 bases to trimming and J lost 5 bases; unmatched junction nucleotides: 14. Germline lookup yields CDR1 LGHNA and CDR2 YSLEER.

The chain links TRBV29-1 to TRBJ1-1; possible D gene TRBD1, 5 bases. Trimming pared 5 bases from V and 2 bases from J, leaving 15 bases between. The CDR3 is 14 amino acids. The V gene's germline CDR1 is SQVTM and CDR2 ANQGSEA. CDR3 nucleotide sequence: TGCAGCGTTAGCAGGGTCTTAACCAACACTGAAGCTTTCTTT. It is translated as CSVSRVLTNTEAFF.

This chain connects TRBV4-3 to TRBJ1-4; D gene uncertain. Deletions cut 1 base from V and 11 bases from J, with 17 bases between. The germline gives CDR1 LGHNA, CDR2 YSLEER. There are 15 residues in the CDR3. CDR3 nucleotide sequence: TGCGCCAGCAGCCAAGCTAGAGCCCGGATGGGTAAACTGTTTTTT. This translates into CASSQARARMGKLFF.

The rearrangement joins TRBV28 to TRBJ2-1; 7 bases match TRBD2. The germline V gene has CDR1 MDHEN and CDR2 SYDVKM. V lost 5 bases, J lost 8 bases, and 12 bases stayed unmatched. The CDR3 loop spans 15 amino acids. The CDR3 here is CASSPRTREGDEQFF. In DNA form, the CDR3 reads TGTGCCAGCAGTCCGCGGACTAGGGAGGGAGATGAGCAGTTCTTC. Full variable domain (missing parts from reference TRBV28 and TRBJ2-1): DVKVTQSSRYLVKRTGEKVFLECVQDMDHENMFWYRQDPGLGLRLIYFSYDVKMKEKGDIPEGYSVSREKKERFSLILESASTNQTSMYLCASSPRTREGDEQFFGPGTRLTVL.

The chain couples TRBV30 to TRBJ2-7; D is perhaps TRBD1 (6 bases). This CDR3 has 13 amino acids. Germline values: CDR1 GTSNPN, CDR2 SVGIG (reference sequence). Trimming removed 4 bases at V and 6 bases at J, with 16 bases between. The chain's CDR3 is CAWTEYQGSEQYF. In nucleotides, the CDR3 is TGTGCCTGGACCGAATACCAGGGGAGCGAGCAGTACTTC. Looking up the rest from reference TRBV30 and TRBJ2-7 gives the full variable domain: SQTIHQWPATLVQPVGSPLSLECTVEGTSNPNLYWYRQAAGRGLQLLFYSVGIGQISSEVPQNLSASRPQDRQFILSSKKLLLSDSGFYLCAWTEYQGSEQYFGPGTRLTVT.

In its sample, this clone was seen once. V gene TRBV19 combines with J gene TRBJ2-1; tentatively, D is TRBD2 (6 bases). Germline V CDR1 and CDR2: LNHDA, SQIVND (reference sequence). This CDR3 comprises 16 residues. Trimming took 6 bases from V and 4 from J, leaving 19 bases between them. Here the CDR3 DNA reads TGTGCCAGTAGCCCCCTAATACGGGAGTTATACAATGAGCAGTTCTTC. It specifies CASSPLIRELYNEQFF.

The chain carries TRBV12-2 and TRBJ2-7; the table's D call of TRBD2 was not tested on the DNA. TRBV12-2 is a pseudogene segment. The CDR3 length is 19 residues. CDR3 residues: CASRTRLAGGLLGLYEQYF. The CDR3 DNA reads TGTGCAAGTCGCACAAGACTAGCGGGAGGACTCTTGGGTTTATACGAGCAGTACTTC.

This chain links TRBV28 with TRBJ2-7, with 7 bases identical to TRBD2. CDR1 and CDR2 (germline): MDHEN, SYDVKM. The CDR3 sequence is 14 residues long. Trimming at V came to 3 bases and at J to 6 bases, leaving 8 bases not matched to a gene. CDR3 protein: CASSLAGEWGEQYF. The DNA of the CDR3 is TGTGCCAGCAGTTTGGCGGGGGAGTGGGGCGAGCAGTACTTC. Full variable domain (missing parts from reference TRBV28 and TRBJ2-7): DVKVTQSSRYLVKRTGEKVFLECVQDMDHENMFWYRQDPGLGLRLIYFSYDVKMKEKGDIPEGYSVSREKKERFSLILESASTNQTSMYLCASSLAGEWGEQYFGPGTRLTVT.

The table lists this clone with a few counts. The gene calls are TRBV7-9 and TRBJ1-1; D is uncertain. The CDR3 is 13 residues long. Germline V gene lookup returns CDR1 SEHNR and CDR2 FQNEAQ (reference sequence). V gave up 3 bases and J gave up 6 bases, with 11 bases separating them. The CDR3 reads CASSFFGRPEAFF. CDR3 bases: TGTGCCAGCAGCTTTTTTGGAAGGCCTGAAGCTTTCTTT.

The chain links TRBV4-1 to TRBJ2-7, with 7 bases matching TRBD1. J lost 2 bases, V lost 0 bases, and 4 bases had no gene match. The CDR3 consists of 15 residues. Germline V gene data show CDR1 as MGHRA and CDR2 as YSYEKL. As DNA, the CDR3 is TGCGCCAGCAGCCAAGATCACAGGGGAGCCTACGAGCAGTACTTC. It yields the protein CASSQDHRGAYEQYF.

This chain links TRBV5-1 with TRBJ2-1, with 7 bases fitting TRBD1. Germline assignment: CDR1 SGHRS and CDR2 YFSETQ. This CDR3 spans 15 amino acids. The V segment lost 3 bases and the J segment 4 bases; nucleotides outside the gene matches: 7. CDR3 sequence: CASSSGTEIYNEQFF. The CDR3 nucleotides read TGCGCCAGCAGCTCAGGGACAGAAATTTACAATGAGCAGTTCTTC.

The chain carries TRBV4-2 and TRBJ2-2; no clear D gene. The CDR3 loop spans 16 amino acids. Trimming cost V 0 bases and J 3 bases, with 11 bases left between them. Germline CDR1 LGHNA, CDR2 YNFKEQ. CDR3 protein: CASSQEHTFYTGELFF. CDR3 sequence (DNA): TGTGCCAGCAGCCAAGAGCACACCTTTTACACCGGGGAGCTGTTTTTT.

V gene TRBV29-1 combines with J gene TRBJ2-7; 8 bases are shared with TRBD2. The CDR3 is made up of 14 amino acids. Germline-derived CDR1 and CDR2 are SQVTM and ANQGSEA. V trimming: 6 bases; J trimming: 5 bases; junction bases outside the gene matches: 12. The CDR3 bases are TGCAGCGTGGTCGGGGCTAGCGGGCGCCACGAGCAGTACTTC. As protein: CSVVGASGRHEQYF.

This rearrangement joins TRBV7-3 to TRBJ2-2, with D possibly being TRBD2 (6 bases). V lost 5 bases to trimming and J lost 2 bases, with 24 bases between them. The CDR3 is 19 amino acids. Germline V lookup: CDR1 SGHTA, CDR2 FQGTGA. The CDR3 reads CASSPRRRALTPNTGELFF. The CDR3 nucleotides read TGTGCCAGCAGCCCACGGAGGAGGGCCCTTACACCAAACACCGGGGAGCTGTTTTTT.

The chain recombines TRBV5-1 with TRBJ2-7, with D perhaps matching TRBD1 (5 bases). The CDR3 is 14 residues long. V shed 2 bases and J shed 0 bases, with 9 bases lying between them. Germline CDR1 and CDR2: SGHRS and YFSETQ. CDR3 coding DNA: TGCGCCAGCAGCTTTTGGCAGGGCTCCTACGAGCAGTACTTC. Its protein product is CASSFWQGSYEQYF.

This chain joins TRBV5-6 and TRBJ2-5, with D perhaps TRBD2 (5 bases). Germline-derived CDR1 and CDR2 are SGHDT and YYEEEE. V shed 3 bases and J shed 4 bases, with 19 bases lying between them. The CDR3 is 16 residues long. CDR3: CASSYTGRGRVETQYF. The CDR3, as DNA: TGTGCCAGCAGCTATACCGGACGGGGTCGCGTAGAGACCCAGTACTTC.

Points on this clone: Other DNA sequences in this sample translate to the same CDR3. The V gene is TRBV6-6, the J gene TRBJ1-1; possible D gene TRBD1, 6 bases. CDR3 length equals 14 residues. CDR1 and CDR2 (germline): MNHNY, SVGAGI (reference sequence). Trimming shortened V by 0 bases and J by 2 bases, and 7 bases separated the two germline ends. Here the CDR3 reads CASSYSTGNTEAFF. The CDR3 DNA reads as TGTGCCAGCAGTTACTCGACAGGAAACACTGAAGCTTTCTTT.

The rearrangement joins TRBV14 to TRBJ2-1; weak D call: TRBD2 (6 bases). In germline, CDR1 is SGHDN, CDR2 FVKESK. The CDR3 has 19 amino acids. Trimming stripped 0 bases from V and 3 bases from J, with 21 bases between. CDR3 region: CASSQDLVVAAGGYNEQFF. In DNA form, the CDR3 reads TGTGCCAGCAGCCAAGATTTAGTTGTAGCGGCAGGCGGCTACAATGAGCAGTTCTTC. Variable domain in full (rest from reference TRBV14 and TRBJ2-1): EAGVTQFPSHSVIEKGQTVTLRCDPISGHDNLYWYRRVMGKEIKFLLHFVKESKQDESGMPNNRFLAERTGGTYSTLKVQPAELEDSGVYFCASSQDLVVAAGGYNEQFFGPGTRLTVL.

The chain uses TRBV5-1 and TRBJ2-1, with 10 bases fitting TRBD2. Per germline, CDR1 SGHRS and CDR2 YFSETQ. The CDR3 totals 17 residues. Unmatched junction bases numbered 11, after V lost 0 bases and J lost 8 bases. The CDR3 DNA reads TGCGCCAGCAGCTTGGCCAGTCAACTAGCGGGACCCGATGAGCAGTTCTTC. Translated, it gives CASSLASQLAGPDEQFF.

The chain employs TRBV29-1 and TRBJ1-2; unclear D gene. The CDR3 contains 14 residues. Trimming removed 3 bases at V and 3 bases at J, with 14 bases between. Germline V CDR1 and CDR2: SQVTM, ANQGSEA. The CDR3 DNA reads TGCAGCGTTGAGGGTAGAGGGTGGGACTATGGCTACACCTTC. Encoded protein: CSVEGRGWDYGYTF.

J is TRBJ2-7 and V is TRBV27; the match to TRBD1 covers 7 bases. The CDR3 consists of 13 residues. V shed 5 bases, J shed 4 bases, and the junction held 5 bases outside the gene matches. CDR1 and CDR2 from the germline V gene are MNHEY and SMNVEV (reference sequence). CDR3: CASSQKQGYEQYF. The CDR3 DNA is TGTGCCAGCAGTCAAAAACAGGGGTACGAGCAGTACTTC.

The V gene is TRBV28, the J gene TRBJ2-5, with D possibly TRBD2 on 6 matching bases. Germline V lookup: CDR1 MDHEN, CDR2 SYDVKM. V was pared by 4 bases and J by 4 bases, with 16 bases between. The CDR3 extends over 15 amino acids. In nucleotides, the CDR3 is TGTGCCAGCAGTTCTTTGCAGGGAGGATCAGAGACCCAGTACTTC. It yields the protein CASSSLQGGSETQYF.

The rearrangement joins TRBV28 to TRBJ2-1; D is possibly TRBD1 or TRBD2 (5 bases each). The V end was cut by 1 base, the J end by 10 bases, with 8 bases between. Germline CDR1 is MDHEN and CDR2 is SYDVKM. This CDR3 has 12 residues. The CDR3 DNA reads TGTGCCAGCAGTTTATCCGGGGCCGAGCAGTTCTTC. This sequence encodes CASSLSGAEQFF.

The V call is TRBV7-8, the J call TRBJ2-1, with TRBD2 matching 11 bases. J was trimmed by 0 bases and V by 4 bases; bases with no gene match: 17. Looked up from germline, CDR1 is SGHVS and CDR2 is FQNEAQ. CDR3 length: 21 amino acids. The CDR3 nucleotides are TGTGCCAGCAGCTGGGTGATAGGGGATAGCGGGAGGGTGAGCTCCTACAATGAGCAGTTCTTC. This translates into CASSWVIGDSGRVSSYNEQFF. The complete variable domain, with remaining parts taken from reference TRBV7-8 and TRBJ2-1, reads GAGVSQSPRYKVAKRGQDVALRCDPISGHVSLFWYQQALGQGPEFLTYFQNEAQLDKSGLPSDRFFAERPEGSVSTLKIQRTQQEDSAVYLCASSWVIGDSGRVSSYNEQFFGPGTRLTVL.

The CDR3 is CASTRDRWVAGELFF. The CDR3, as DNA: TGTGCCAGCACTAGGGATCGGTGGGTCGCCGGGGAGCTGTTTTTT. The chain combines TRBV2 with TRBJ2-2; no reliable D call. V lost 7 bases and J lost 6, with 18 bases in between. Germline-derived CDR1 and CDR2 are SNHLY and FYNNEI. The CDR3 runs to 15 residues.